This TCR beta chain was found in a study of shared clonotypes between healthy human individuals. Whole-study context: Three plates were used per donor for CD4 naive, three for CD4 memory, two for CD8 naive and one for CD8 memory.

The CDR3 totals 13 residues. CDR1 SNHLY and CDR2 FYNNEI come from the germline V gene. Trimming took 6 bases from V and 4 from J, leaving 12 bases between them. Study results and caveats: Rarefaction showed sorted-subset sequencing was incomplete despite large depth. Represented diversity, genetic and exposure-history alike, was limited by few donors.

A word on this clone: Its antigen is still unknown.

Some clones are missing from TCRdb's copy, which holds only in-frame ones; the method was immunoSEQ multiplex PCR. The sample shows hundreds of thousands of clones, roughly 73% of them seen only once. The source of this sequence is a woman aged 30 to 39 in good health. Source material: memory CD4+ T cells sorted from blood. As to subset: CD45RA-negative fraction. The chain recombines TRBV2 with TRBJ1-2; D ambiguous. The CDR3 sequence is CASSEREGYGYTF. CDR3 sequence (DNA): TGTGCCAGCAGCGAAAGGGAGGGCTATGGCTACACCTTC.